Sequencing of this T cell receptor beta chain was carried out in a study of regulatory T cells in long-lasting Graves disease. Study conclusions and caveats: TCR diversity in persistent Graves' patients was below that of newly diagnosed ones. TRBV28, TRBJ1-2 and TRBJ2-5 emerged as the favored segments in persistent disease.

Time point indicated: persistent/refractory GD, antithyroid drugs over 5 years with positive TRAb. PBMC RNA was the source of the TCR library. Patients came through an endocrinology department, and that department was in Xi'an, China. Points on this clonotype: Its antigen is as yet unknown.

This CDR3 comprises 15 residues. Trimming at V came to 3 bases and at J to 9 bases, leaving 11 bases not matched to a gene. From germline, CDR1 is MDHEN and CDR2 SYDVKM. Arm-PCR of CDR3 regions and iRepertoire HTBI primers were used to build TCR beta libraries. Each CDR3 protein is one row after TCRdb ran MiXCR on the multiplex PCR reads. The repertoire has about 470,000 distinct CDR3 sequences, 20% to 25% of them found once; the top ten carry roughly 8%. The receptor comes from a female donor with Graves disease. Sequenced here: peripheral blood mononuclear cells (PBMCs), sampled when the disease was refractory, from a patient treated with antithyroid drugs. V is TRBV28 and J is TRBJ2-1; 7 bases map to TRBD2. DNA for the CDR3: TGTGCCAGCAGTTTGGTTTCCGGACCTAGCGGTGAGCAGTTCTTC. It encodes CASSLVSGPSGEQFF.